This TCR beta chain was sequenced in a study of naive and memory T cell subsets. About this clonotype itself: Antigen: not known.

Overall study findings and caveats: Naive repertoires, especially CD8, held a few larger clonotypes, possibly memory cells re-expressing CD45RA. From naive to CM, EM and EMRA, diversity decreased and Gini increased.

An equimolar mix of two oligonucleotides served as the beta constant-region primer for TRBC1 and TRBC2. Four rounds of PCR amplified the ligated cDNA using nested alpha and beta constant-region primers plus SP2. MiXCR, run by TCRdb on the UMI-ligation and nested PCR reads, gives a single entry per CDR3 protein. The sample shows 130,000 to 150,000 distinct CDR3 sequences, 22% of them seen only once. Germline values: CDR1 SGHTA, CDR2 FQGNSA. The CDR3 contains 14 residues. Trimming removed 1 base from V and 3 bases from J, with 9 bases in between. Sequencing input: naive CD4+ T cells from blood. This TCR was recovered from a human donor in good health. V is TRBV7-2 and J is TRBJ1-2; D is possibly TRBD1 (5 bases). The CDR3 nucleotides read TGTGCCAGCAGCTTAGGCGGGACTCACTATGGCTACACCTTC. Protein: CASSLGGTHYGYTF.